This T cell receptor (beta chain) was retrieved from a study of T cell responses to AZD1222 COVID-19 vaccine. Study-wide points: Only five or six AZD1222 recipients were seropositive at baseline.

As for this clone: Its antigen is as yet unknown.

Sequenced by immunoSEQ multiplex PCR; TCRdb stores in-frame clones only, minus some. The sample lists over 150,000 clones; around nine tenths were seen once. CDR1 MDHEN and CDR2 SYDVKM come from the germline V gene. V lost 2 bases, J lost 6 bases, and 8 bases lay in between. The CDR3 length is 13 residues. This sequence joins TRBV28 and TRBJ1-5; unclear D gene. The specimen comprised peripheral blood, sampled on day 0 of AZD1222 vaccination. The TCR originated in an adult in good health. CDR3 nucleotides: TGTGCCAGCAGTTTAGGCGGCCCTCAGCCCCAGCATTTT. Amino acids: CASSLGGPQPQHF. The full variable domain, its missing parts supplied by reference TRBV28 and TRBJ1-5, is DVKVTQSSRYLVKRTGEKVFLECVQDMDHENMFWYRQDPGLGLRLIYFSYDVKMKEKGDIPEGYSVSREKKERFSLILESASTNQTSMYLCASSLGGPQPQHFGDGTRLSIL.